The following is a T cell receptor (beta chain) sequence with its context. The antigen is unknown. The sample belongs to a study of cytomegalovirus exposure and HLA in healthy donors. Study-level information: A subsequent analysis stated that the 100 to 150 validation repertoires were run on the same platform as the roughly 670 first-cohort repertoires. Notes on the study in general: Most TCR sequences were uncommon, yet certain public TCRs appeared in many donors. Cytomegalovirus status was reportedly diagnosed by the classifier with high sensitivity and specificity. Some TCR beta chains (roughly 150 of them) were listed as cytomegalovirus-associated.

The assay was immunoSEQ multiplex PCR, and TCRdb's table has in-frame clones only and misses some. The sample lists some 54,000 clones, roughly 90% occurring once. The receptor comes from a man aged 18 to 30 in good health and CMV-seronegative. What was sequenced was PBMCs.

This chain's CDR3 is CASSLTRGRGRGELFF. The CDR3 DNA reads as TGTGCCAGTAGTCTCACCCGGGGTCGAGGAAGGGGGGAGCTGTTTTTT. The chain employs TRBV19 and TRBJ2-2; D is perhaps TRBD2 (5 bases). CDR3 length equals 16 residues. Germline assignment: CDR1 LNHDA and CDR2 SQIVND (reference sequence). V was clipped by 5 bases and J by 8 bases, with 21 bases between them.